Listed below are T cell receptor beta chains from one sample, sequenced in a study of cytomegalovirus exposure and HLA in healthy donors. TCRdb's copy holds only in-frame clones and misses some; the assay was immunoSEQ multiplex PCR. The sample has approximately 38,000 clones; approximately 71% are singletons. Sequencing was performed on PBMCs. These receptors all come from a man in his forties or fifties in good health and CMV-seropositive. CDR3s include the opening cysteine and the closing phenylalanine or tryptophan. Clone size, where shown, is once, few, many, or a class for clones that have expanded.

len	v_gene	j_gene	abundance	CDR3aa
16	TRBV6-6	TRBJ1-5	few	CASSYVIGQGLQPQHF
14	TRBV2	TRBJ1-1	few	CASRAQGLNTEAFF
15	TRBV4-2	TRBJ2-7	-	CASSQDLRGGYEQYF
14	TRBV6-1	-	-	CASKESYSSYEQYF
14	TRBV28	TRBJ1-6	-	CASLVGQGNSPLHF
15	TRBV5-1	TRBJ2-2	-	CASSLGLAGTGELFF
13	TRBV19	TRBJ1-5	-	CASSRTVNQPQHF
12	TRBV19	TRBJ1-2	-	CATGVPLYGYTF
16	TRBV5-1	TRBJ2-7	-	CASSLDSLAGEYEQYF
13	TRBV10-1	TRBJ2-3	-	CASSDLSTDTQYF
15	TRBV5-1	TRBJ1-4	-	CASSLAGTGNEKLFF
17	TRBV7-2	TRBJ2-5	-	CASSLVTLAVQEETQYF
15	TRBV18	TRBJ2-2	-	CASSPTQANTGELFF
14	TRBV7-9	TRBJ1-5	few	CASSPGQGIQPQHF
15	TRBV9	TRBJ1-4	-	CASSPRTGPNEKLFF
13	TRBV19	TRBJ1-2	-	CASSTGTYYGYTF
15	TRBV7-9	TRBJ1-1	-	CASRHGTGKVSEAFF
15	TRBV2	TRBJ2-1	-	CASSSGTSWNNEQFF
14	TRBV10-3	TRBJ1-2	-	CAISESGNYYGYTF
13	TRBV27	TRBJ2-3	few	CASSRSAGAVWYF
13	TRBV19	TRBJ1-2	-	CASSRGGEGGYTF
17	TRBV7-9	TRBJ2-7	-	CASSPPIGGGANNEQYF
12	TRBV9	TRBJ2-7	once	CASGSGGAEQYF
12	TRBV7-2	TRBJ2-3	-	CASSLVLGQAMF
14	TRBV18	TRBJ2-7	-	CASSPAGDRYEQYF
14	TRBV4-3	TRBJ1-2	-	CASSPPGLFYGYTF
17	TRBV4-3	TRBJ2-3	-	CASSQDYRSGGANTQYF
14	TRBV18	TRBJ1-1	-	CASSVQGANTEAFF
15	TRBV7-6	TRBJ2-7	once	CASSQGQHSTYEQYF
13	TRBV6-1	TRBJ1-5	-	CASDRQGGQPQHF
15	TRBV30	TRBJ2-2	-	CAWSPTKGAAGELFF
11	TRBV6-5	TRBJ1-2	few	CASSPGDGYTF
15	TRBV7-2	TRBJ1-4	-	CASSLFPGGGEKLFF
15	TRBV6-5	TRBJ1-2	-	CASRSHEGALAGYTF
14	TRBV6-1	TRBJ1-4	-	CASTGRGGNEKLFF
14	TRBV9	TRBJ2-3	many	CASGRGLAVDTQYF
13	TRBV2	TRBJ2-7	-	CASRTRSSYEQYF
13	TRBV2	TRBJ1-2	once	CASSDTGKNGYTF
15	TRBV9	TRBJ1-2	few	CASSVAGGYNYGYTF
16	TRBV6-1	TRBJ2-4	-	CASSGDRGPAKNIQYF
18	TRBV7-9	TRBJ1-2	-	CASSLGGTGGGRNYGYTF
16	TRBV6-5	TRBJ1-6	-	CASSLQTGLANSPLHF
17	TRBV9	TRBJ2-1	-	CASSPTLTSGGRDEQFF
14	TRBV7-8	TRBJ2-7	-	CASSPPVERYEQYF
16	TRBV10-3	TRBJ2-3	-	CAIRGTSGGRTDTQYF
16	TRBV4-3	TRBJ2-1	-	CASSQDGTGGYNEQFF
14	TRBV7-2	TRBJ2-4	-	CASSTFGRGNIQYF
17	TRBV5-1	TRBJ2-5	few	CASSLGTSGGAEETQYF
14	TRBV18	TRBJ2-7	-	CASSLNRSPNEQYF
16	TRBV7-9	TRBJ1-1	few	CASSPQTGTPNTEAFF
14	TRBV5-1	TRBJ2-2	few	CASSGTGGTGELFF
13	TRBV18	TRBJ1-2	few	CASSPDGGYGYTF
16	TRBV6-6	TRBJ2-1	-	CASSQPRTSGGAPKFF
13	TRBV11-2	TRBJ2-1	-	CASSEDREDEQFF
13	TRBV5-6	TRBJ2-7	-	CASSWGQNYEQYF